The 11 T cell receptor beta chains below come from one sample, sequenced in a study of T cells in localized non-small cell lung cancer. TCRdb's copy holds only in-frame clones and misses some; the assay was immunoSEQ multiplex PCR. The sample includes nearly 25,000 clones, roughly nine tenths of them seen just once. Sequences were derived from peripheral blood, sampled before any cancer treatment. The receptors here all came from a man aged 35 to 69 with stage III squamous cell lung carcinoma.

CDR3 residues: CASSLVQGNSQPQHF. In DNA, the CDR3 is TGTGCCAGCAGCTTAGTCCAGGGAAACTCTCAGCCCCAGCATTTT. The chain employs TRBV7-2 and TRBJ1-5; tentatively, D is TRBD1 (5 bases). Trimming stripped 1 base from V and 6 bases from J, with 13 bases between. Germline CDR1 SGHTA, CDR2 FQGNSA. The CDR3 spans 15 residues.

CDR3 loop: CASSAQGAGNQPQHF. The CDR3 nucleotides are TGTGCCAGCAGTGCACAGGGGGCTGGGAATCAGCCCCAGCATTTT. The V call is TRBV27, the J call TRBJ1-5; 9 bases map to TRBD1. This CDR3 is 15 amino acids long. Germline lookup yields CDR1 MNHEY and CDR2 SMNVEV (reference sequence). With 5 bases clipped from V and 4 bases from J, the junction kept 6 bases outside the gene matches.

This clone came up once. The CDR3 spells CASSTSGTVYNEQFF. DNA of the CDR3: TGTGCCAGCAGCACCTCCGGGACAGTATACAATGAGCAGTTCTTC. The chain uses TRBV5-4 and TRBJ2-1; 7 positions match TRBD1. The V segment lost 4 bases and the J segment 4 bases; nucleotides outside the gene matches: 8. The CDR3 consists of 15 residues. Germline V gene data show CDR1 as SGHNT and CDR2 as YYREEE (reference sequence). The variable domain in full, completed from reference TRBV5-4 and TRBJ2-1, reads ETGVTQSPTHLIKTRGQQVTLRCSSQSGHNTVSWYQQALGQGPQFIFQYYREEENGRGNFPPRFSGLQFPNYSSELNVNALELDDSALYLCASSTSGTVYNEQFFGPGTRLTVL.

The chain recombines TRBV19 with TRBJ1-4, with D maybe TRBD1 (5 bases). The CDR3 runs to 14 residues. The V end was cut by 5 bases, the J end by 3 bases, with 10 bases between. The germline V gene has CDR1 LNHDA and CDR2 SQIVND (reference sequence). This chain's CDR3 is CASSSTASNEKLFF. As DNA, the CDR3 is TGTGCCAGTAGTTCGACAGCCTCTAATGAAAAACTGTTTTTT.

The chain is built from TRBV7-8 and TRBJ2-1, with 10 nucleotides matching TRBD2. The CDR3 is made up of 17 amino acids. V lost 5 bases to trimming and J lost 0 bases; unmatched junction nucleotides: 7. Germline assignment: CDR1 SGHVS and CDR2 FQNEAQ. CDR3 loop: CASSPGTSESSYNEQFF. DNA for the CDR3: TGTGCCAGCAGCCCCGGGACTAGCGAGAGCTCCTACAATGAGCAGTTCTTC.

This chain joins TRBV2 and TRBJ2-1; 9 bases are shared with TRBD2. V lost 1 base, J lost 9 bases, and 7 bases stayed unmatched. Per germline, CDR1 SNHLY and CDR2 FYNNEI. The CDR3 covers 15 residues. In nucleotides, the CDR3 is TGTGCCAGCAGTGAAGGCGGGAGGGCCCTCTCTGAGCAGTTCTTC. Amino acids: CASSEGGRALSEQFF.

The chain employs TRBV28 and TRBJ2-3; 8 nucleotides match TRBD1. CDR1 is MDHEN, CDR2 SYDVKM, per germline. The trim removed 7 bases at V and 11 bases at J, leaving 8 bases unmatched. The CDR3 has 12 amino acids. This CDR3 reads CASTEDRERQYF. The CDR3 coding sequence is TGTGCCAGCACCGAGGACAGGGAAAGGCAGTATTTT.

The rearrangement links TRBV5-6 to TRBJ2-5; a weak D match, TRBD2 (5 bases). V lost 0 bases, J lost 5 bases, and 17 bases lay in between. Looked up from germline, CDR1 is SGHDT and CDR2 is YYEEEE. The CDR3 covers 16 residues. The CDR3 here is CASSLGAVGEGETQYF. CDR3 coding DNA: TGTGCCAGCAGCTTGGGGGCTGTGGGCGAGGGTGAGACCCAGTACTTC.

Only one count was recorded for this clone. The rearrangement joins TRBV7-3 to TRBJ2-5; D may be TRBD2 (5 bases). The CDR3 extends over 13 amino acids. Germline lookup yields CDR1 SGHTA and CDR2 FQGTGA. Trimming removed 3 bases at V and 4 bases at J, with 9 bases between. This CDR3 is CASSLWERETQYF. Written as DNA, the CDR3 is TGTGCCAGCAGCTTGTGGGAGAGAGAGACCCAGTACTTC. Combining the CDR3 with reference TRBV7-3 and TRBJ2-5 gives the whole variable domain GAGVSQTPSNKVTEKGKYVELRCDPISGHTALYWYRQSLGQGPEFLIYFQGTGAADDSGLPNDRFFAVRPEGSVSTLKIQRTERGDSAVYLCASSLWERETQYFGPGTRLLVL.

The V call is TRBV29-1, the J call TRBJ1-2; D may be TRBD1 (6 bases). V lost 7 bases, J lost 7 bases, and 16 bases lay in between. Germline V gene lookup returns CDR1 SQVTM and CDR2 ANQGSEA. The CDR3 has 12 residues. The CDR3 DNA reads as TGCAGCGGCGGATCAGGGGCAGCTGGCTACACCTTC. Protein product: CSGGSGAAGYTF.

V is TRBV28 and J is TRBJ2-1, with 10 bases matching TRBD1. This CDR3 is built from 13 residues. Germline V lookup: CDR1 MDHEN, CDR2 SYDVKM. J lost 8 bases, V lost 6 bases, and 4 bases had no gene match. The CDR3 protein is CASREGTGDEQFF. In nucleotides, the CDR3 is TGTGCCAGCAGGGAAGGGACAGGGGATGAGCAGTTCTTC.